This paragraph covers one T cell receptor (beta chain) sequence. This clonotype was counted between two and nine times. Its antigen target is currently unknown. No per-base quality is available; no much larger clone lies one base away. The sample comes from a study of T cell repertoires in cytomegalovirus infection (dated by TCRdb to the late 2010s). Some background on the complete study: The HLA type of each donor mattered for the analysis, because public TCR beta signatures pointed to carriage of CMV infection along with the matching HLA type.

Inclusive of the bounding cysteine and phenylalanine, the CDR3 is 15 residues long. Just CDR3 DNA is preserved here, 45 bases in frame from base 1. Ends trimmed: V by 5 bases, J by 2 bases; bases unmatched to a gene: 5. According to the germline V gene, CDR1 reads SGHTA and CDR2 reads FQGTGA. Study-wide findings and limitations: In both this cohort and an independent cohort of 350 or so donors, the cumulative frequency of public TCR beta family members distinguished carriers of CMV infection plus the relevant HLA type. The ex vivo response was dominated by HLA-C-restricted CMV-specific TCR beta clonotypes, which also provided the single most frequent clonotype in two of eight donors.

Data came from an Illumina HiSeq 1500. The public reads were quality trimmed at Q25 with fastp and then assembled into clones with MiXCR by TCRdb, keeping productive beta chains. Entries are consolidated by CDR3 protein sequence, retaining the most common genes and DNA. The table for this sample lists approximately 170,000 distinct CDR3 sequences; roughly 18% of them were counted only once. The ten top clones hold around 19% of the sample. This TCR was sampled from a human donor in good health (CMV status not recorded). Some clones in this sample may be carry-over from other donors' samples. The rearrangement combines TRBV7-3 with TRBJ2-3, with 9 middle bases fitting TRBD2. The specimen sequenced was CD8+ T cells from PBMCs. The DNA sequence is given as TGTGCCAGCAGCGAGCGGGGGGCTCCCACAGATACGCAGTATTTT. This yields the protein CASSERGAPTDTQYF.